This is a list of T cell receptor beta chains from one sample in a study of cytomegalovirus exposure and HLA in healthy donors. Libraries were prepared by immunoSEQ multiplex PCR; TCRdb keeps only in-frame clonotypes and omits some of them. The sample shows roughly 150,000 clones, approximately 77% of them seen only once. The sequenced sample consisted of PBMCs. The receptors derive from a young man in good health and CMV-seronegative. The CDR3 runs from the conserved cysteine through the conserved F or W. The D gene is left open where the match is weak.

v_call,j_call,d_call,cdr3_aa,cdr3_nt
TRBV6-4,TRBJ2-1,TRBD2,CASSDEVAGGYNEQFF,TGTGCCAGCAGTGACGAAGTAGCGGGAGGGTACAATGAGCAGTTCTTC
TRBV9,TRBJ2-2,TRBD2,CASGAAGGLAGELFF,TGTGCCAGCGGGGCAGCGGGAGGTCTGGCCGGGGAGCTGTTTTTT
TRBV7-2,TRBJ2-2,TRBD1,CASSFQRDRRAGELFF,TGTGCCAGCAGCTTCCAACGGGACAGGCGAGCCGGGGAGCTGTTTTTT
TRBV7-2,TRBJ1-2,.,CASSLGGGGLNYGYTF,TGTGCCAGCAGCCTAGGGGGGGGCGGACTGAACTATGGCTACACCTTC
TRBV4-1,TRBJ2-7,TRBD1,CASSLTLGQTNYEQYF,TGCGCCAGCAGCCTCACCCTGGGACAGACTAACTACGAGCAGTACTTC
TRBV27,TRBJ2-7,.,CASSPASAGVEQYF,TGTGCCAGCAGTCCGGCGTCGGCAGGCGTCGAGCAGTACTTC
TRBV2,TRBJ1-1,.,CASSESRVEAFF,TGTGCCAGCAGTGAATCGAGAGTAGAAGCTTTCTTT
TRBV19,TRBJ1-2,.,CASTPGQSISYGYTF,TGTGCCAGTACTCCAGGACAGAGCATATCCTATGGCTACACCTTC
TRBV4-3,TRBJ2-7,TRBD2,CASSPGGSGSFPYEQYF,TGCGCCAGCAGCCCCGGTGGTAGCGGGAGTTTCCCCTACGAGCAGTACTTC
TRBV18,TRBJ2-1,.,CASSPPGEVGYNEQFF,TGTGCCAGCTCACCACCGGGGGAGGTGGGCTACAATGAGCAGTTCTTC
TRBV6-5,TRBJ2-1,.,CASRPTSSSYNEQFF,TGTGCCAGCAGACCAACTAGCTCAAGTTACAATGAGCAGTTCTTC
TRBV30,TRBJ2-7,.,CAWSPGVYEQYF,TGTGCCTGGAGTCCAGGGGTGTACGAGCAGTACTTC
TRBV7-9,TRBJ2-7,.,CASSSRNSPGLTPRKQYF,TGTGCCAGCAGCTCGCGAAACTCCCCGGGACTCACCCCTCGGAAGCAGTACTTC
TRBV11-3,TRBJ2-2,.,CASSPSVGVATGELFF,TGTGCCAGCAGCCCGAGTGTGGGAGTGGCCACCGGGGAGCTGTTTTTT
TRBV5-1,TRBJ1-1,.,CASSPKGGQVNTEAFF,TGCGCCAGCAGCCCAAAGGGAGGGCAAGTGAACACTGAAGCTTTCTTT